This entry lists 14 T cell receptor beta chains sequenced from one sample in a study of cytomegalovirus exposure and HLA in healthy donors. A multiplex PCR was run with 60 Vbeta primers and 13 Jbeta primers. Produced via immunoSEQ multiplex PCR; TCRdb's table is partial and in-frame only. The sample lists 200,000 to 250,000 clones, 75% to 85% occurring once. The material sequenced was PBMCs. The receptor source for this set is a girl under 18 in good health and CMV-seronegative.

The V and J genes are TRBV6-1 and TRBJ1-2; no firm D call. This CDR3 is 13 amino acids long. The germline gives CDR1 MNHNS, CDR2 SASEGT. Between the trimmed V and J ends, which lost 3 bases and 8 bases, there was a span of 13 bases. CDR3 loop: CASSDGRPTGYTF. The CDR3 DNA is TGTGCCAGCAGTGATGGCAGGCCGACGGGCTACACCTTC.

This clone was seen only a few times. The chain uses TRBV4-2 and TRBJ2-5; 11 nucleotides align to TRBD2. The CDR3 extends over 18 amino acids. Germline trimming cut 3 bases from V and 1 base from J; bases unmatched to any gene: 10. CDR1 is LGHNA, CDR2 YNFKEQ, per germline. The CDR3: CASSQGGLAARGQETQYF. Written as DNA, the CDR3 is TGTGCCAGCAGCCAGGGGGGACTAGCGGCTAGAGGCCAAGAGACCCAGTACTTC.

This clone was observed once. The gene calls are TRBV19 and TRBJ1-2; D might be TRBD1 (6 bases). Per the germline V gene, CDR1 is LNHDA and CDR2 is SQIVND (reference sequence). The CDR3 runs to 15 residues. Trimming cost V 4 bases and J 4 bases, with 16 bases left between them. The CDR3 region is CASSTQQGRAYGYTF. CDR3 bases: TGTGCCAGTAGTACTCAACAGGGTAGAGCCTATGGCTACACCTTC.

The J gene is TRBJ2-1, the V gene TRBV5-4, with 10 bases matching TRBD1. CDR1 is SGHNT and CDR2 is YYREEE in the germline V gene (reference sequence). The CDR3 covers 15 residues. Trimming took 4 bases from V and 7 from J; bases not matched to a gene: 8. The CDR3 region has the DNA TGTGCCAGCAGCCTCCGGGACAGGGGTTTGAATGAGCAGTTCTTC. Translated, it gives CASSLRDRGLNEQFF.

The chain joins TRBV28 to TRBJ2-1, with 10 nucleotides matching TRBD2. J was trimmed by 3 bases and V by 2 bases; bases with no gene match: 4. Germline CDR1 MDHEN, CDR2 SYDVKM. The CDR3 totals 16 residues. CDR3: CASSLRPSGGYNEQFF. The CDR3, as DNA: TGTGCCAGCAGTTTACGCCCTAGCGGGGGCTACAATGAGCAGTTCTTC. Full variable domain (outside the CDR3, taken from reference TRBV28 and TRBJ2-1): DVKVTQSSRYLVKRTGEKVFLECVQDMDHENMFWYRQDPGLGLRLIYFSYDVKMKEKGDIPEGYSVSREKKERFSLILESASTNQTSMYLCASSLRPSGGYNEQFFGPGTRLTVL.

The V call is TRBV5-1, the J call TRBJ1-2; 8 nucleotides line up with TRBD1. The CDR3 consists of 13 residues. The germline gives CDR1 SGHRS, CDR2 YFSETQ. J gave up 1 base and V 5 bases, and 1 base lay outside the gene matches. CDR3 residues: CASRDRDNYGYTF. The CDR3, as DNA: TGCGCCAGCAGGGACAGGGATAACTATGGCTACACCTTC. The whole variable domain, remainder taken from reference TRBV5-1 and TRBJ1-2, is KAGVTQTPRYLIKTRGQQVTLSCSPISGHRSVSWYQQTPGQGLQFLFEYFSETQRNKGNFPGRFSGRQFSNSRSEMNVSTLELGDSALYLCASRDRDNYGYTFGSGTRLTVV.

The V call is TRBV11-3, the J call TRBJ2-2; the match to TRBD2 covers 9 bases. CDR1 and CDR2 from the germline V gene are SGHNT and YENEEA. This CDR3 is 17 amino acids long. Trimming took 5 bases from V and 1 from J; bases not matched to a gene: 8. The CDR3 loop reads CASSPTSGRGNTGELFF. In nucleotides, the CDR3 is TGTGCCAGCAGCCCGACTAGCGGACGAGGGAACACCGGGGAGCTGTTTTTT.

The sample holds one count of this clone. The genes are TRBV5-1 and TRBJ1-5, with D possibly TRBD1 on 5 matching bases. Germline V gene data show CDR1 as SGHRS and CDR2 as YFSETQ. V was cut by 4 bases and J by 0 bases, with 17 bases left in between. The CDR3 totals 17 residues. The CDR3 region has the DNA TGCGCCAGCAGCCCGGACCCACAGGCAGGTAGCAATCAGCCCCAGCATTTT. Protein product: CASSPDPQAGSNQPQHF.

Notes on this clone: Compared with germline, one end of the junction differs, possibly owing to a read error. This rearrangement joins TRBV27 to TRBJ1-2; no definite D call. The CDR3 runs to 13 residues. The germline CDR1 and CDR2 sequences are MNHEY and SMNVEV (reference sequence). CDR3 protein: CAGSLLKGGGYTF. The DNA for the CDR3 is TGTGCCGGCAGTTTACTAAAAGGAGGGGGCTACACCTTC.

The chain joins TRBV4-1 to TRBJ2-7; a possible D gene is TRBD2 (6 bases). CDR1 and CDR2 from the germline V gene are MGHRA and YSYEKL. The CDR3 sequence is 15 residues long. The ends were cut back, 1 base at V and 6 bases at J, with 16 bases in the middle. CDR3 loop: CASSQGIWRETEQYF. The CDR3 DNA is TGCGCCAGCAGCCAAGGGATCTGGCGGGAAACCGAGCAGTACTTC.

The chain's CDR3 is CAISGTSGRSEQFF. Here the CDR3 DNA reads TGTGCCATCAGTGGGACTAGCGGGAGGAGTGAGCAGTTCTTC. The chain uses TRBV10-3 and TRBJ2-1; TRBD2 agrees at 14 bases. This CDR3 has 14 residues. CDR1 and CDR2 (germline): ENHRY, SYGVKD. V gave up 4 bases and J gave up 9 bases; unmatched junction bases: 2.

V gene TRBV5-6 combines with J gene TRBJ2-1, with 8 positions matching TRBD2. The CDR3 consists of 16 residues. V lost 0 bases, J lost 8 bases, and 10 bases stayed unmatched. Germline values: CDR1 SGHDT, CDR2 YYEEEE. CDR3 bases: TGTGCCAGCAGCTTGGTGACAGCGGGAGTGGCGGATGAGCAGTTCTTC. The encoded protein is CASSLVTAGVADEQFF.

V usage is TRBV19 and J usage is TRBJ1-5; no reliable D call. The V and J ends lost 5 bases and 2 bases respectively, with 13 bases between them. The germline V gene has CDR1 LNHDA and CDR2 SQIVND (reference sequence). The CDR3 runs to 15 residues. This chain's CDR3 is CASSEAVGRNQPQHF. The CDR3 DNA reads as TGTGCCAGTAGTGAGGCGGTCGGTCGCAATCAGCCCCAGCATTTT.

V usage is TRBV6-6 and J usage is TRBJ2-5, with D uncertain. The CDR3 has 12 residues. Trimming took off 4 bases at V and 0 bases at J, with 3 bases between the two ends. Germline-derived CDR1 and CDR2 are MNHNY and SVGAGI (reference sequence). The CDR3 here is CASSLYQETQYF. CDR3 sequence (DNA): TGTGCCAGCAGTTTATACCAAGAGACCCAGTACTTC.